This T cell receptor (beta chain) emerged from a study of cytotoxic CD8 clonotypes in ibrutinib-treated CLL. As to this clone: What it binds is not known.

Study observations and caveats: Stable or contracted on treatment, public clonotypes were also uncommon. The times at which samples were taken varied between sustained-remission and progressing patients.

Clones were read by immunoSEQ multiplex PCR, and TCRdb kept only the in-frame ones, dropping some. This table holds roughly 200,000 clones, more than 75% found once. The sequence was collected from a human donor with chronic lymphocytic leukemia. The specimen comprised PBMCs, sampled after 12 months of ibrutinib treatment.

In nucleotides, the CDR3 is TGTGCCAGCAGCCCCGGGGACAGTCTTTATGGCTACACCTTC. Translation gives CASSPGDSLYGYTF. V gene TRBV11-2 combines with J gene TRBJ1-2; TRBD1 agrees at 7 bases. Trimming removed 5 bases from V and 5 bases from J; junction bases left unmatched: 8. This CDR3 is built from 14 residues. From germline, CDR1 is SGHAT and CDR2 FQNNGV.